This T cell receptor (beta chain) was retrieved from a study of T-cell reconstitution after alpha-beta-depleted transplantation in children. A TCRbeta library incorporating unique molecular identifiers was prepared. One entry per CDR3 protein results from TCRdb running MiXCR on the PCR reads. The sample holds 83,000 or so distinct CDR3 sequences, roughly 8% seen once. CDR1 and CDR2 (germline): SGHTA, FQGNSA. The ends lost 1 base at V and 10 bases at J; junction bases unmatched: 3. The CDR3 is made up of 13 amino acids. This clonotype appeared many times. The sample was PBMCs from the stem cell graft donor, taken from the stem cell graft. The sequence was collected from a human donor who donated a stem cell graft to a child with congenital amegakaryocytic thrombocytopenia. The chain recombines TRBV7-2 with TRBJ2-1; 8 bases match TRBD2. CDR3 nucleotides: TGTGCCAGCAGCTTAGGAGTAGCGGGAGAGCAGTTCTTC. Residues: CASSLGVAGEQFF.